This T cell receptor (beta chain) was recovered during a study of T cells in Graves' hyperthyroidism and ophthalmopathy. Study details: Before treatment of any kind, peripheral blood was taken at initial diagnosis.

At least 3 on the Clinical Activity Score was recorded for ophthalmopathy patients, who also had NOSPECS grade at least 4 and duration under 3 months. RNA transcripts provided the source from which TCR beta CDR3 regions were amplified. TCR CDR3 regions were first amplified by RT-PCR with HTBI primers. TCRdb re-derived calls from the multiplex PCR reads in MiXCR, one entry per CDR3 protein. This sample has over 500,000 distinct CDR3 sequences, with 17% found just once. General study points: Among thyroid clonotypes expanded above 0.001, most also appeared in blood.

This clonotype has a count of ten or more. Its target is unknown. The ends were cut back, 5 bases at V and 2 bases at J, with 10 bases in the middle. CDR1 SGHTA and CDR2 FQGNSA come from the germline V gene. This CDR3 has 15 residues. Sequencing input: blood. The TCR was taken from a woman under 30 with Graves' ophthalmopathy. The gene calls are TRBV7-2 and TRBJ2-6; D perhaps matches TRBD2 (5 bases). The CDR3 reads CASSNTRAGANVLTF. As DNA, the CDR3 is TGTGCCAGCAGCAACACTAGGGCTGGGGCCAACGTCCTGACTTTC.